The 5 T cell receptor beta chains below were found in one sample sequenced in a study of T-cell reconstitution after alpha-beta-depleted transplantation in children listed by TCRdb under 2016. The library was generated by PCR. TCRdb lists the instrument as Illumina HiSeq 2500. Molecular barcoding was employed in the preparation of TCR libraries, with unique molecular identifiers being used to normalize TCRbeta repertoire quantification. TCRdb trimmed public reads at Q25 via fastp, called clones via MiXCR and kept in-frame beta chains. Each entry is one CDR3 protein sequence, shown with its most common DNA and genes. The sample data list around 400,000 distinct CDR3 sequences, and approximately 10% of these were observed just once. The top ten clones comprise 4.5% to 6.5% of the sample. The sequenced sample was PBMCs from the stem cell graft donor, obtained from the stem cell graft. The origin of the receptors is a human donor who donated a stem cell graft to a child with acute myeloid leukemia.

This clonotype was picked up a small number of times. V gene TRBV3-1 combines with J gene TRBJ1-1; tentatively, D is TRBD1 (6 bases). Germline values: CDR1 LGHDT, CDR2 YNNKEL (reference sequence). With 4 bases removed from V and 10 bases from J, the gap between germline ends came to 19 bases. The CDR3 is 14 residues long. The CDR3 here is CASSPGAAGIGAFF. The CDR3 DNA is TGTGCCAGCAGCCCAGGGGCGGCGGGGATTGGAGCTTTCTTT.

V gene TRBV4-3 combines with J gene TRBJ2-1; 13 nucleotides agree with TRBD2. The CDR3 runs to 20 residues. CDR1 and CDR2 (germline): LGHNA, YSLEER. V trimming: 1 base; J trimming: 5 bases; junction bases outside the gene matches: 14. CDR3: CASSQGLGLAGPYPDNEQFF. CDR3 nucleotides: TGCGCCAGCAGCCAAGGACTGGGACTAGCGGGGCCCTATCCGGACAATGAGCAGTTCTTC.

The chain combines TRBV14 with TRBJ2-5; maybe TRBD2 (6 bases). In germline, CDR1 is SGHDN, CDR2 FVKESK. The CDR3 length is 17 residues. Trimming took off 4 bases at V and 9 bases at J, with 27 bases between the two ends. The CDR3 here is CASSLEGSGSGRRAQYF. CDR3 nucleotides: TGTGCCAGCAGCCTCGAAGGCAGCGGGTCAGGGAGGCGGGCCCAGTACTTC.

V gene TRBV20-1 combines with J gene TRBJ2-5, with D uncertain. Germline V lookup: CDR1 DFQATT, CDR2 SNEGSKA (reference sequence). This CDR3 comprises 12 residues. The ends were cut back, 2 bases at V and 5 bases at J, with 9 bases in the middle. The CDR3 loop reads CSARRLSETQYF. CDR3 DNA sequence: TGCAGTGCTAGAAGGCTATCCGAGACCCAGTACTTC.

This clonotype was seen a few times. V and J are TRBV7-9 and TRBJ1-5; D unclear. Trimming stripped 6 bases from V and 2 bases from J, with 8 bases between. This CDR3 is built from 13 residues. Germline CDR1 is SEHNR and CDR2 is FQNEAQ (reference sequence). CDR3 sequence: CASRGAGNQPQHF. CDR3 DNA sequence: TGTGCCAGCAGGGGCGCCGGCAATCAGCCCCAGCATTTT.